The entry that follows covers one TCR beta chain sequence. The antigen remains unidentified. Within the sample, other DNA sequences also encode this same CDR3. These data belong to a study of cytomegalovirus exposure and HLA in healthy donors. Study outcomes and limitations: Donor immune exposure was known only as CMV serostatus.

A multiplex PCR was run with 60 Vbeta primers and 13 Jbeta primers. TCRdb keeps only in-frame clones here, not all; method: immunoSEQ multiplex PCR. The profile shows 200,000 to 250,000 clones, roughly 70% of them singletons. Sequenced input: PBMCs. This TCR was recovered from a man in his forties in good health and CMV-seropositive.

CDR3 protein: CASSLDRNTEAFF. In DNA, the CDR3 is TGTGCCAGCAGCTTAGACAGGAACACTGAAGCTTTCTTT. The chain uses TRBV5-4 and TRBJ1-1; TRBD1 is a possible D gene (5 bases). The CDR3 sequence is 13 residues long. V dropped 2 bases and J dropped 1 base, with 6 bases sitting between them. Germline-derived CDR1 and CDR2 are SGHNT and YYREEE (reference sequence).